One sample yielded the 20 T cell receptor beta chains listed below, sequenced in a study of shared clonotypes between healthy human individuals. Terminally differentiated effector memory CD45RA+ cells were excluded by CCR7 positive selection of CD45RO-negative cells. Only in-frame clones appear in the TCRdb table, and some are missing; sequencing was by immunoSEQ multiplex PCR. The table includes about 820,000 clones, approximately 92% detected once. Sequencing was carried out using naive CD8+ T cells sorted from blood. Source of these receptors: a man under 40 in good health.

The chain is built from TRBV7-9 and TRBJ2-7; 15 positions agree with TRBD2. V lost 2 bases and J lost 3; bases outside the gene matches: 11. Germline V gene lookup returns CDR1 SEHNR and CDR2 FQNEAQ (reference sequence). This CDR3 comprises 19 residues. In DNA form, the CDR3 reads TGTGCCAGCAGCTTAACTGGACTAGCGGGAGGGCCAGGTGACTACGAGCAGTACTTC. It yields the protein CASSLTGLAGGPGDYEQYF.

The rearrangement joins TRBV2 to TRBJ1-2; 8 bases line up with TRBD1. V was pared by 5 bases and J by 1 base, with 9 bases of the junction left unmatched. Germline CDR1 SNHLY, CDR2 FYNNEI. There are 16 residues in the CDR3. CDR3 sequence (DNA): TGTGCCAGCAGTCCCGGGACAGGAAGAGATAACTATGGCTACACCTTC. Protein product: CASSPGTGRDNYGYTF.

The rearrangement links TRBV27 to TRBJ2-3; 9 bases fit TRBD2. CDR1 and CDR2 (germline): MNHEY, SMNVEV (reference sequence). This CDR3 has 16 amino acids. The ends lost 5 bases at V and 1 base at J; junction bases unmatched: 7. The CDR3 reads CASSGPRTSGTDTQYF. For the CDR3, the DNA is TGTGCCAGCAGTGGTCCCCGGACTAGCGGCACAGATACGCAGTATTTT.

Comments on this clone: Different DNA sequences within this sample yield the same CDR3. V and J are TRBV6-5 and TRBJ2-1; D not certain. Germline V gives CDR1 MNHEY, CDR2 SVGAGI. This CDR3 comprises 15 residues. Trimming removed 2 bases at V and 0 bases at J, with 8 bases between. This chain's CDR3 is CASSYRRSSYNEQFF. CDR3 in DNA: TGTGCCAGCAGTTACCGGCGGAGCTCCTACAATGAGCAGTTCTTC.

The chain employs TRBV19 and TRBJ2-7; 8 bases match TRBD1. Trimming took 9 bases from V and 4 from J; bases not matched to a gene: 8. Germline CDR1 and CDR2: LNHDA and SQIVND (reference sequence). The CDR3 contains 13 residues. CDR3 protein: CASGTGLWYEQYF. The CDR3 nucleotides are TGTGCCAGCGGGACAGGATTATGGTACGAGCAGTACTTC. The full variable domain, with the rest looked up from reference TRBV19 and TRBJ2-7, is DGGITQSPKYLFRKEGQNVTLSCEQNLNHDAMYWYRQDPGQGLRLIYYSQIVNDFQKGDIAEGYSVSREKKESFPLTVTSAQKNPTAFYLCASGTGLWYEQYFGPGTRLTVT.

The rearrangement links TRBV4-2 to TRBJ1-1; D is unclear. The CDR3 has 17 residues. CDR1 LGHNA and CDR2 YNFKEQ come from the germline V gene. V was clipped by 1 base and J by 0 bases, with 15 bases between them. In nucleotides, the CDR3 is TGTGCCAGCAGCCAAGGGACGACGGATCAAATGAACACTGAAGCTTTCTTT. Its protein product is CASSQGTTDQMNTEAFF.

The genes are TRBV5-4 and TRBJ2-3; tentatively, D is TRBD1 or TRBD2 (5 bases each). V was trimmed by 4 bases and J by 0 bases, leaving 12 bases between them. This CDR3 region has 15 residues. Germline-derived CDR1 and CDR2 are SGHNT and YYREEE (reference sequence). CDR3 amino acids: CASSTGRSSTDTQYF. In nucleotides, the CDR3 is TGTGCCAGCAGCACGGGACGTTCTAGCACAGATACGCAGTATTTT.

The genes are TRBV7-9 and TRBJ2-1; no definite D call. V lost 2 bases and J lost 8, with 10 bases in between. The CDR3 runs to 13 residues. CDR1 is SEHNR, CDR2 FQNEAQ, per germline (reference sequence). CDR3 amino acids: CASSLLPQHEQFF. Here the CDR3 DNA reads TGTGCCAGCAGCTTATTACCCCAGCATGAGCAGTTCTTC.

The chain couples TRBV27 to TRBJ2-7, with a possible D match to TRBD1 (6 bases). The ends were cut back, 0 bases at V and 2 bases at J, with 8 bases in the middle. Germline V gives CDR1 MNHEY, CDR2 SMNVEV (reference sequence). The CDR3 is 14 amino acids. As DNA, the CDR3 is TGTGCCAGCAGTTTATCACAGGGCACCTACGAGCAGTACTTC. Its translation: CASSLSQGTYEQYF.

The chain joins TRBV27 to TRBJ1-4; D may be TRBD1 (6 bases). Germline CDR1 is MNHEY and CDR2 is SMNVEV (reference sequence). The CDR3 consists of 15 residues. With 3 bases removed from V and 3 bases from J, the gap between germline ends came to 11 bases. In DNA, the CDR3 is TGTGCCAGCAGTTTCGCGCCAGGGGCTAATGAAAAACTGTTTTTT. It is translated as CASSFAPGANEKLFF. The full variable domain, completed using reference TRBV27 and TRBJ1-4, is EAQVTQNPRYLITVTGKKLTVTCSQNMNHEYMSWYRQDPGLGLRQIYYSMNVEVTDKGDVPEGYKVSRKEKRNFPLILESPSPNQTSLYFCASSFAPGANEKLFFGSGTQLSVL.

This sequence joins TRBV27 and TRBJ2-4; tentatively, D is TRBD1 (5 bases). The CDR3 has 16 amino acids. Germline CDR1 is MNHEY and CDR2 is SMNVEV (reference sequence). The V end was cut by 2 bases, the J end by 3 bases, with 14 bases between. The CDR3 coding sequence is TGTGCCAGCAGTTTACCGCAGACAGCAGTCAAAAACATTCAGTACTTC. Protein product: CASSLPQTAVKNIQYF.

The chain uses TRBV7-8 and TRBJ2-7; TRBD2 agrees at 10 bases. Germline CDR1 SGHVS, CDR2 FQNEAQ. CDR3 length: 16 residues. J gave up 3 bases and V 2 bases, and 7 bases lay outside the gene matches. DNA for the CDR3: TGTGCCAGCAGCTTATCCGCTAGCGGGAGACTCTACGAGCAGTACTTC. Encoded protein: CASSLSASGRLYEQYF.

The chain is built from TRBV28 and TRBJ1-5; 8 bases are shared with TRBD1. After removal of 6 bases from V and 6 bases from J, the junction contained 7 bases not matched to a gene. From germline, CDR1 is MDHEN and CDR2 SYDVKM. The CDR3 is made up of 14 amino acids. The CDR3 spells CASSSDRESQPQHF. The CDR3 DNA follows: TGTGCCAGCAGCTCGGACAGGGAGAGTCAGCCCCAGCATTTT.

This chain links TRBV7-6 with TRBJ2-2, with D possibly being TRBD2 (6 bases). The CDR3 contains 18 residues. Trimming took off 3 bases at V and 4 bases at J, with 21 bases between the two ends. Germline V gene data show CDR1 as SGHVS and CDR2 as FNYEAQ. The CDR3 reads CASSFRPLGTLGTGELFF. In DNA, the CDR3 is TGTGCCAGCAGCTTCCGCCCGCTGGGGACTCTGGGCACCGGGGAGCTGTTTTTT.

The V call is TRBV7-6, the J call TRBJ2-1; 9 bases agree with TRBD2. The V gene end was trimmed by 1 base and the J gene end by 7 bases; junction bases not matched to a gene: 11. CDR3 length: 17 amino acids. Germline V gives CDR1 SGHVS, CDR2 FNYEAQ. CDR3 nucleotide sequence: TGTGCCAGCAGCTTAGACTCTCGAGCGGGAGGTTTGAATGAGCAGTTCTTC. Translating it yields CASSLDSRAGGLNEQFF.

V gene TRBV7-2 combines with J gene TRBJ2-5; 14 bases are shared with TRBD2. The length of the CDR3 is 17 residues. Germline CDR1 is SGHTA and CDR2 is FQGNSA. J lost 2 bases, V lost 1 base, and 3 bases had no gene match. The CDR3 region is CASSLEGLAGAQETQYF. CDR3 sequence (DNA): TGTGCCAGCAGCTTAGAGGGACTAGCGGGAGCGCAAGAGACCCAGTACTTC. Drawing the rest from reference TRBV7-2 and TRBJ2-5, the complete variable domain is GAGVSQSPSNKVTEKGKDVELRCDPISGHTALYWYRQSLGQGLEFLIYFQGNSAPDKSGLPSDRFSAERTGGSVSTLTIQRTQQEDSAVYLCASSLEGLAGAQETQYFGPGTRLLVL.

The gene calls are TRBV2 and TRBJ1-1; D perhaps matches TRBD1 (5 bases). This CDR3 has 16 amino acids. Trimming left V 1 base short and J 1 base short, with 13 bases between. Germline lookup yields CDR1 SNHLY and CDR2 FYNNEI. CDR3 sequence: CASSEGWAGPNTEAFF. Written as DNA, the CDR3 is TGTGCCAGCAGTGAAGGTTGGGCAGGGCCGAACACTGAAGCTTTCTTT.

The V gene is TRBV6-6, the J gene TRBJ2-3, with a possible D match to TRBD1 (6 bases). The CDR3 spans 15 residues. Germline values: CDR1 MNHNY, CDR2 SVGAGI (reference sequence). V lost 2 bases and J lost 1, with 10 bases in between. The CDR3 here is CASSYTGRGTDTQYF. CDR3 bases: TGTGCCAGCAGTTACACAGGGCGCGGCACAGATACGCAGTATTTT.

Worth noting for this clone: Other DNA sequences within the sample encode an identical CDR3. This chain connects TRBV5-1 to TRBJ2-3, with 8 bases fitting TRBD2. Losses at the gene ends were 0 bases for V and 6 bases for J; bases not matched to a gene: 6. This CDR3 contains 15 residues. Looked up from germline, CDR1 is SGHRS and CDR2 is YFSETQ. DNA for the CDR3: TGCGCCAGCAGCTTGGAGGTAGCGGGAAGGGATACGCAGTATTTT. It codes for CASSLEVAGRDTQYF. Full variable domain (remainder filled in from reference TRBV5-1 and TRBJ2-3): KAGVTQTPRYLIKTRGQQVTLSCSPISGHRSVSWYQQTPGQGLQFLFEYFSETQRNKGNFPGRFSGRQFSNSRSEMNVSTLELGDSALYLCASSLEVAGRDTQYFGPGTRLTVL.

The chain has TRBV12-5 and TRBJ2-7; 8 bases align to TRBD2. CDR1 is LGHNT, CDR2 FRNRAP, per germline. CDR3 length: 15 amino acids. Trimming took 4 bases from V and 7 from J; bases not matched to a gene: 12. The CDR3 region is CASGWAGGGSLEQYF. The CDR3 DNA reads as TGTGCTAGTGGTTGGGCGGGGGGAGGTTCCTTGGAGCAGTACTTC.